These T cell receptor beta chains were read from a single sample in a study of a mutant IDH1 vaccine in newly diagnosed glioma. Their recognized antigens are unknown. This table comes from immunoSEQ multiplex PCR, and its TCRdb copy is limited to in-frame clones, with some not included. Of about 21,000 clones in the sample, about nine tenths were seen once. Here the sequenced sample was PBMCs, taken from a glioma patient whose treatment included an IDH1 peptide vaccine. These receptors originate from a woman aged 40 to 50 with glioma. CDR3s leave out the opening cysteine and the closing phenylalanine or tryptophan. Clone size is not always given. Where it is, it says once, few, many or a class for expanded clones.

ASRPGENYGYT	TRBV2	11	NA
ASSLGSANTGELF	TRBV5-1	13	NA
AWSPRRTGVNEQF	TRBV30	13	NA
ASSLSVPDTQY	TRBV7-9	11	NA
ASSRTPRGEDGYT	TRBV10-1	13	NA
ASSELPGQGNGYT	TRBV2	13	NA
SAAPGVRDTQY	TRBV29-1	11	NA
SVSQGSQPQH	TRBV29-1	10	NA
SVSSRGGEVAF	TRBV29-1	11	NA
ASRTGRDQPQH	TRBV2	11	NA
SLQQGPWETQY	TRBV29-1	11	few
AWSVPPFNYGYT	TRBV30	12	NA
ASSPGTVQPQH	TRBV4-1	11	NA
ASRPTALNYGYT	TRBV2	12	NA
ASSEPTMGRIDQPQH	TRBV2	15	NA
ASSTLALAKNIQY	TRBV5-6	13	NA
ARSSGVHGETIKVGFYGYT	TRBV7-5	19	NA
ASSFRAGSSYEQY	TRBV5-1	13	NA
ASSQDRAGGAFGELF	TRBV4-3	15	NA
ASSMTENYGYT	TRBV7-9	11	NA
ASSPFGTGEAKNIQY	TRBV5-1	15	NA
ASSYPAANTEAF	TRBV5-6	12	NA
ASSSDRGQPQH	TRBV7-9	11	NA
ASSLEVGGYEQY	TRBV5-4	12	NA
AWERGAANTEAF	TRBV30	12	NA
AAGQGQLNEKLF	TRBV15	12	few
SGGGRSGNEQF	TRBV29-1	11	NA
ASSLVGSEQY	TRBV5-1	10	NA
AINGQGPDTEAF	TRBV10-3	12	NA
ASSVDITGELF	TRBV6-1	11	NA
ASSLIVESYEQY	TRBV5-1	12	NA
AWSPGAYEKLF	TRBV30	11	NA
ASSEGQDHTNQPQH	TRBV10-2	14	NA
ASRALASEARDTQY	TRBV5-8	14	NA
ASGLRPMYYEQY	TRBV12-5	12	NA
ASSLVKSTDTQY	TRBV7-9	12	NA
ASSRTTRGDTEAF	TRBV7-8	13	NA
ASSPGQVKTQY	TRBV18	11	NA
AIREGRLFAGNTIY	TRBV10-3	14	NA
SASPIREQY	TRBV20-1	9	NA
ASSLLGIGNQPQH	TRBV5-1	13	NA
ASSDVLAGVWTDTQY	TRBV2	15	NA
ASSSGTGPQETQY	TRBV7-8	13	NA
ASSLIGVTEAF	TRBV5-5	11	few
ASGRVGGTQY	TRBV10-2	10	NA
ASSYSRETYEQY	TRBV6-5	12	NA
SATENYEAF	TRBV20-1	9	NA